Listed here are 8 T cell receptor beta chains from one sample, sequenced in a study of shared clonotypes between healthy human individuals. Profiled with immunoSEQ multiplex PCR; TCRdb holds only in-frame clones, not every one. The sample lists about 510,000 clones; 75% to 80% were seen once. The sequencing sample was made of PBMCs. Receptors originate from a woman aged 35 to 49 in good health. Some clones in this sample may be carry-over from other donors' samples.

The rearrangement uses TRBV27 and TRBJ2-1; TRBD2 matches 9 bases. Trimming cost V 2 bases and J 2 bases; bases outside gene matches: 10. CDR1 and CDR2 from the germline V gene are MNHEY and SMNVEV (reference sequence). This CDR3 spans 18 amino acids. CDR3 in DNA: TGTGCCAGCAGTTTAGACGCTAGCGGGAACCCGACCTACAATGAGCAGTTCTTC. This sequence encodes CASSLDASGNPTYNEQFF.

J is TRBJ2-1 and V is TRBV20-1; D unclear. The V gene lost 8 bases and the J gene lost 0 bases, with 5 bases spanning the gap. The CDR3 is 11 amino acids. Germline V gene data show CDR1 as DFQATT and CDR2 as SNEGSKA (reference sequence). The chain's CDR3 is CSRISYNEQFF. As DNA, the CDR3 is TGCAGTCGGATCTCCTACAATGAGCAGTTCTTC.

Note on this clone: The DNA is left out, because the CDR3 cannot be placed on it with certainty; the CDR3 is given as TCRdb lists it. The genes are TRBV28 and TRBJ2-5. The CDR3 comprises 11 residues, both ends counted. The germline gives CDR1 MDHEN, CDR2 SYDVKM. This chain's CDR3 is CASSFLETQYF.

Only one count was recorded for this clone. This chain connects TRBV12-5 to TRBJ1-1; 7 bases align to TRBD1. From germline, CDR1 is LGHNT and CDR2 FRNRAP. The junction had 11 bases not matched to a gene; V was cut back by 1 base and J by 6 bases. The CDR3 has 16 amino acids. As DNA, the CDR3 is TGTGCTAGTGGTTTGGATACAGACAGGGCCGGCGCTGAAGCTTTCTTT. It is translated as CASGLDTDRAGAEAFF.

V and J are TRBV5-1 and TRBJ2-3; 11 bases are shared with TRBD2. Looked up from germline, CDR1 is SGHRS and CDR2 is YFSETQ. J gave up 2 bases and V 4 bases, and 3 bases lay outside the gene matches. CDR3 length: 15 amino acids. CDR3 bases: TGCGCCAGCAGCGTAGCGGGAGGGCCCACAGATACGCAGTATTTT. Translated: CASSVAGGPTDTQYF.

The V and J genes are TRBV11-3 and TRBJ2-1; weak D call: TRBD1 (6 bases). The ends were cut back, 5 bases at V and 9 bases at J, with 11 bases in the middle. The CDR3 runs to 12 residues. Germline CDR1 SGHNT, CDR2 YENEEA. The chain's CDR3 is CASSPRGTEQFF. DNA for the CDR3: TGTGCCAGCAGCCCCAGGGGTACTGAGCAGTTCTTC.

The V gene is TRBV4-1, the J gene TRBJ2-4; no clear D. Trimming stripped 4 bases from V and 2 bases from J, with 12 bases between. The germline V gene encodes CDR1 MGHRA and CDR2 YSYEKL. The CDR3 covers 15 residues. The CDR3 spells CASSPQLQSKNIQYF. The CDR3, as DNA: TGCGCCAGCAGCCCTCAACTACAATCCAAAAACATTCAGTACTTC.

This clone was observed a handful of times. The V call is TRBV29-1, the J call TRBJ2-3, with TRBD2 matching 15 bases. Unmatched junction bases numbered 8, after V lost 7 bases and J lost 3 bases. The CDR3 runs to 16 residues. Germline V gene sequence: CDR1 SQVTM, CDR2 ANQGSEA. CDR3 residues: CSGGLAGGPMTDTQYF. DNA of the CDR3: TGCAGCGGCGGACTAGCGGGAGGGCCGATGACAGATACGCAGTATTTT.